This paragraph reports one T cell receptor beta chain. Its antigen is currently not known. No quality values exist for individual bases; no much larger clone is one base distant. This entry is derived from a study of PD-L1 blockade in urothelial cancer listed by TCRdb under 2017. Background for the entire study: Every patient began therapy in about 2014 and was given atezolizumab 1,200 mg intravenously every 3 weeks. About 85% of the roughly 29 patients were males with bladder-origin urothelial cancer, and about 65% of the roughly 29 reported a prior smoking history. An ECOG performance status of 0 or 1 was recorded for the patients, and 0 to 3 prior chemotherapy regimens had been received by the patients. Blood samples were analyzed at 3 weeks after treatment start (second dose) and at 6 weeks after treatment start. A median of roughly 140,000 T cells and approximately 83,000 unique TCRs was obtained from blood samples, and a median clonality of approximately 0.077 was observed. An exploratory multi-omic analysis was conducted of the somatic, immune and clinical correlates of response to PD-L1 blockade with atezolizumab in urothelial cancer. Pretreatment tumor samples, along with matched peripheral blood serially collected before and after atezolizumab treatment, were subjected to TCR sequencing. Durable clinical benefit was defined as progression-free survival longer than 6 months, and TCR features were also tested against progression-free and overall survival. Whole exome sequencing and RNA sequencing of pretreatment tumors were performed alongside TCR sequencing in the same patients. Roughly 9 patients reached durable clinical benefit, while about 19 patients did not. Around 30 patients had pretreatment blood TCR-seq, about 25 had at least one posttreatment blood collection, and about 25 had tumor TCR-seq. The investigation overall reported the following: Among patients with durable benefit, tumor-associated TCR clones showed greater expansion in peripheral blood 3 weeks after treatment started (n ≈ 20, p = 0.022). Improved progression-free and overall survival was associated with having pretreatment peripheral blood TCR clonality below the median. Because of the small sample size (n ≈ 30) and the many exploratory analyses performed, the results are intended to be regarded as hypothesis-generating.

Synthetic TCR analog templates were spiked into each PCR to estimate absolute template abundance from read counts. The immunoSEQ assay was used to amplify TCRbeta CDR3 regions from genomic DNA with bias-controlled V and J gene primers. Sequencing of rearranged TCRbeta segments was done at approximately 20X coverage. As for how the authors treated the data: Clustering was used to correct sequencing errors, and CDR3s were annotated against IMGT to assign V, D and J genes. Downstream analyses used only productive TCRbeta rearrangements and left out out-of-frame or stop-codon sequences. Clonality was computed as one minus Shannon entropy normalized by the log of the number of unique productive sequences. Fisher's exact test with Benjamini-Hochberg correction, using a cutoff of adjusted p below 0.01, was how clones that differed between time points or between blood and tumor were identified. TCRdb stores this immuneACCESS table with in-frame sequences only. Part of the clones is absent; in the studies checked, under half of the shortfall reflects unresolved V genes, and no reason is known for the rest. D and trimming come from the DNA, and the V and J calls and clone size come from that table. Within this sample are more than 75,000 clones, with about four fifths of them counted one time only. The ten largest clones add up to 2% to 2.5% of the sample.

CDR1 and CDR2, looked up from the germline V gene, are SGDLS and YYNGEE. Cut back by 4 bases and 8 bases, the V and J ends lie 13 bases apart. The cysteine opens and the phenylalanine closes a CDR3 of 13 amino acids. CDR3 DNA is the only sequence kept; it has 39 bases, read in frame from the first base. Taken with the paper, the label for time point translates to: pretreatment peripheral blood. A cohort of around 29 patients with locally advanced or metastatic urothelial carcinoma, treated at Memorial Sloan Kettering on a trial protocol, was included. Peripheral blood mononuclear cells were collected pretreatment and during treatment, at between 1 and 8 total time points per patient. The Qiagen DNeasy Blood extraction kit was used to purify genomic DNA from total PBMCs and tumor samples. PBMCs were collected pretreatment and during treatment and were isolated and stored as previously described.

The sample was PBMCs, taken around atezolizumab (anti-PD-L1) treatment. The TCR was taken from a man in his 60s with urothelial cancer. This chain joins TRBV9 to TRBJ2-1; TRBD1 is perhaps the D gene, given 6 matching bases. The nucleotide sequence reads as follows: TGTGCCAGCAGCTCTACGCAGGGGTATGAGCAGTTCTTC. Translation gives CASSSTQGYEQFF. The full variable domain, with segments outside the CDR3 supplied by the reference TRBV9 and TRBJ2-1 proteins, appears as DSGVTQTPKHLITATGQRVTLRCSPRSGDLSVYWYQQSLDQGLQFLIQYYNGEERAKGNILERFSAQQFPDLHSELNLSSLELGDSALYFCASSSTQGYEQFFGPGTRLTVL.